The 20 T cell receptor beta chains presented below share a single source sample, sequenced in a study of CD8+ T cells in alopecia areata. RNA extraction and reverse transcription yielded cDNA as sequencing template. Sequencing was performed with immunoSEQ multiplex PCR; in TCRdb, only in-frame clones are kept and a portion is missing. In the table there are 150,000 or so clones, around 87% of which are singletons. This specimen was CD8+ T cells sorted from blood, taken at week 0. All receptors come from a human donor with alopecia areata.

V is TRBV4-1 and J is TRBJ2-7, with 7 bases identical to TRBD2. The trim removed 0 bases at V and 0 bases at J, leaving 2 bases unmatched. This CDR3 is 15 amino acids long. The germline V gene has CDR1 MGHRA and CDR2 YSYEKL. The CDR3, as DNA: TGCGCCAGCAGCCAAGAGGGCGGGAGCTCCTACGAGCAGTACTTC. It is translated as CASSQEGGSSYEQYF.

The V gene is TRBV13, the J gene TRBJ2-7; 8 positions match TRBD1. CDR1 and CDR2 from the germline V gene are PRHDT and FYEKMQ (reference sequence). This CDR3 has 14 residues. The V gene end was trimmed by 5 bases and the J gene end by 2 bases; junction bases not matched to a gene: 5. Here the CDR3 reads CASSRTGNPYEQYF. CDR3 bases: TGTGCCAGCAGCCGGACAGGGAATCCCTACGAGCAGTACTTC.

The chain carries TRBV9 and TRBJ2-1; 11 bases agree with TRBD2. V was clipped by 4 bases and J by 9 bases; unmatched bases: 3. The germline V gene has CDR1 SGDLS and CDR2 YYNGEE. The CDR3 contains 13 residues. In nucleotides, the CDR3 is TGTGCCAGCAGCCTCGGGACTAGCGGTGAGCAGTTCTTC. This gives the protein CASSLGTSGEQFF.

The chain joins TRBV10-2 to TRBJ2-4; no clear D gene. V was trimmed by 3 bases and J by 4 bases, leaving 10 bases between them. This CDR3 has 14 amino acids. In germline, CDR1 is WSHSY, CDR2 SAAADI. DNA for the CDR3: TGCGCCAGCAGTGATAGTCAGGCGAAAAACATTCAGTACTTC. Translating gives CASSDSQAKNIQYF.

As DNA, the CDR3 is TGTGCCTGGGGCTCCGGCGCGGAGCAGTTCTTC. Translated: CAWGSGAEQFF. V gene TRBV30 combines with J gene TRBJ2-1, with D unresolved. Germline lookup yields CDR1 GTSNPN and CDR2 SVGIG (reference sequence). The ends were cut back, 5 bases at V and 10 bases at J, with 12 bases in the middle. The CDR3 contains 11 residues.

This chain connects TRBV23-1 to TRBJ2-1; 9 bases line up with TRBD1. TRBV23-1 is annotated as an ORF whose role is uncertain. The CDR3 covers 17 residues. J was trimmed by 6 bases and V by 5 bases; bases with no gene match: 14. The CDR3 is CASSEHTGTGFLNEQFF. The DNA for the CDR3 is TGCGCCAGCAGTGAACACACCGGGACAGGGTTCCTCAATGAGCAGTTCTTC.

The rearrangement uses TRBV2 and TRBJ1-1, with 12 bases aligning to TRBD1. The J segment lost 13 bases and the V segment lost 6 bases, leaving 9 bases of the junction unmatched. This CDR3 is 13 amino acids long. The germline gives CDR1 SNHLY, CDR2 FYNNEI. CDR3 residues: CASRGQGAGSGFF. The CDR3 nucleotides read TGTGCCAGCAGGGGACAGGGGGCTGGAAGCGGTTTCTTT.

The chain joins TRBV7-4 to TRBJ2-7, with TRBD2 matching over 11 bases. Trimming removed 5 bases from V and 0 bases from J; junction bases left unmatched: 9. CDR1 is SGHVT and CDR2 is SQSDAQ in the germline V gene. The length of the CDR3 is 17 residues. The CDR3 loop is CASSDRGTSGLSYEQYF. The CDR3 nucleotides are TGTGCCAGCAGCGATAGGGGGACTAGCGGCCTCTCCTACGAGCAGTACTTC.

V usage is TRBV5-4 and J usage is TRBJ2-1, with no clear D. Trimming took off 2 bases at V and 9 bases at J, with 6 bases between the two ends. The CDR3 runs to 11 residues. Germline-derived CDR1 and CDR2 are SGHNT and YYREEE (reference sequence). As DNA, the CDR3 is TGTGCCAGCAGCTTATTGCGTGAGCAGTTCTTC. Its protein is CASSLLREQFF.

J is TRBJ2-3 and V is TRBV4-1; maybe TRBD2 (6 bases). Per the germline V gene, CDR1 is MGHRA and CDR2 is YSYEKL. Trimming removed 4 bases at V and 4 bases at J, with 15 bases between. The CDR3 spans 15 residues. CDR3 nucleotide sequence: TGCGCCAGCAGCCCGGCGGGAACTCTCGCAGATACGCAGTATTTT. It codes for CASSPAGTLADTQYF.

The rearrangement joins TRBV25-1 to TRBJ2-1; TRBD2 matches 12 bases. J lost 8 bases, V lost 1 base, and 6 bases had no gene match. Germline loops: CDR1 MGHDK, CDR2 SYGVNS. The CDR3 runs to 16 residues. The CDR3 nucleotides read TGTGCCAGCAGTGAATCCTCTAGCGGGGGGGCCGATGAGCAGTTCTTC. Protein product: CASSESSSGGADEQFF.

The CDR3 protein is CSVEGGLDGSGELFF. CDR3 sequence (DNA): TGCAGCGTTGAGGGGGGACTTGATGGGTCCGGGGAGCTGTTTTTT. V gene TRBV29-1 combines with J gene TRBJ2-2; the D gene is possibly TRBD2 (6 bases). V was cut by 3 bases and J by 6 bases, with 17 bases left in between. This CDR3 has 15 residues. Germline loops: CDR1 SQVTM, CDR2 ANQGSEA.

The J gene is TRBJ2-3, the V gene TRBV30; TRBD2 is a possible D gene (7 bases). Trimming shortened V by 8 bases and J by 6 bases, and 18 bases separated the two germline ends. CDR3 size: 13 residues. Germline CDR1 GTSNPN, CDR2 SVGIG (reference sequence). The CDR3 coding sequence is TGTGCCCACGATTGGGGAGGGGGGGATACGCAGTATTTT. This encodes CAHDWGGGDTQYF. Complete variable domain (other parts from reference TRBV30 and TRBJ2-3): SQTIHQWPATLVQPVGSPLSLECTVEGTSNPNLYWYRQAAGRGLQLLFYSVGIGQISSEVPQNLSASRPQDRQFILSSKKLLLSDSGFYLCAHDWGGGDTQYFGPGTRLTVL.

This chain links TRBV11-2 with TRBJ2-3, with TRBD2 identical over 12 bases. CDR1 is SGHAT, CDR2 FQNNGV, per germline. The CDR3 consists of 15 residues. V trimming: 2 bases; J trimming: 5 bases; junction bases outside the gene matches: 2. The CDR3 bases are TGTGCCAGCAGCTTACTAGCGGGGGGGCAAGATACGCAGTATTTT. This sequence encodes CASSLLAGGQDTQYF.

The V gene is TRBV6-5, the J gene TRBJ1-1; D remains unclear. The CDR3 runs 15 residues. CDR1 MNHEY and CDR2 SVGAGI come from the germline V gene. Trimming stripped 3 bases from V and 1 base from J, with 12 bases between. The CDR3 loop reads CASSYADNPNTEAFF. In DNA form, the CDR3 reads TGTGCCAGCAGTTATGCCGACAATCCGAACACTGAAGCTTTCTTT.

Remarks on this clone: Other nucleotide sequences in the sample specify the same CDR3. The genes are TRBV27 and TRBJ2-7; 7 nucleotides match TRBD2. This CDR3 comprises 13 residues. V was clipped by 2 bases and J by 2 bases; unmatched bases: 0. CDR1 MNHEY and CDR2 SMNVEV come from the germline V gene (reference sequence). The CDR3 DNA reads TGTGCCAGCAGTTTAGCGGGAGCCTACGAGCAGTACTTC. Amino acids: CASSLAGAYEQYF.

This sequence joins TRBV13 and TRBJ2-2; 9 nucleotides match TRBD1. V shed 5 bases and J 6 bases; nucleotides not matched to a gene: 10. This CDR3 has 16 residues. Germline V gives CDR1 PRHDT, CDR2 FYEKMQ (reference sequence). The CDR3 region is CASSPGQGVVAGELFF. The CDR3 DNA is TGTGCCAGCAGCCCGGGACAGGGAGTCGTCGCCGGGGAGCTGTTTTTT.

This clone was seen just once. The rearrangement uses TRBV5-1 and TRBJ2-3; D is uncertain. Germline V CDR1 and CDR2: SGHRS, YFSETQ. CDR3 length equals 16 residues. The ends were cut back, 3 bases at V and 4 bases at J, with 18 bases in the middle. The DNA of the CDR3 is TGCGCCAGCAGCTCCGAGGATACTCTGGCAGCAGATACGCAGTATTTT. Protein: CASSSEDTLAADTQYF.

The CDR3 protein is CASSPPRAPGNTIYF. DNA for the CDR3: TGTGCCAGCAGTCCGCCAAGGGCTCCTGGAAACACCATATATTTT. V is TRBV28 and J is TRBJ1-3, with unresolved D. V shed 5 bases and J shed 2 bases, with 13 bases lying between them. This CDR3 is 15 amino acids long. Germline V gene lookup returns CDR1 MDHEN and CDR2 SYDVKM.

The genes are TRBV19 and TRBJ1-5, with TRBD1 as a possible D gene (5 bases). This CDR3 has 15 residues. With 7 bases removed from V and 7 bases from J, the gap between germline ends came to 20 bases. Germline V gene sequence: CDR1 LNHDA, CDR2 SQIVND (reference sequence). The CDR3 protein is CASKENMGVGQPQHF. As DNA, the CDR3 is TGTGCCAGTAAGGAGAACATGGGGGTCGGACAGCCCCAGCATTTT.